The next 22 T cell receptor beta chains were all read from a single sample in a study of T-cell memory formation after mild COVID-19. TCRdb passed the 5' RACE reads through MiXCR, listing each CDR3 protein once. The sample yields about 430,000 distinct CDR3 sequences, 24% seen once. Sample: PBMCs or a T cell subset sorted from them (not recorded which). Every receptor here comes from an adult woman who had mild COVID-19 (a few samples of this study predate the infection). Cell type and time point are not known.

The rearrangement links TRBV7-9 to TRBJ1-5; D is ambiguous. This CDR3 region has 14 residues. V was shortened by 1 base and J by 5 bases, with 9 bases between the two germline ends. CDR1 is SEHNR, CDR2 FQNEAQ, per germline (reference sequence). CDR3 bases: TGTGCCAGCAGCTTAGTTGGTGTAGATCAGCCCCAGCATTTT. Protein: CASSLVGVDQPQHF.

The chain uses TRBV2 and TRBJ1-5; no definite D call. The CDR3 has 15 amino acids. V shed 0 bases and J shed 2 bases, with 8 bases lying between them. Germline CDR1 reads SNHLY; CDR2 reads FYNNEI. CDR3: CASSEASGRNQPQHF. CDR3 sequence (DNA): TGTGCCAGCAGTGAAGCCTCCGGCCGCAATCAGCCCCAGCATTTT.

This clonotype has just a few counts. The chain couples TRBV6-6 to TRBJ1-5, with TRBD1 as a possible D gene (5 bases). The CDR3 spans 13 residues. Between the trimmed V and J ends, which lost 6 bases and 7 bases, there was a span of 13 bases. CDR1 is MNHNY and CDR2 is SVGAGI in the germline V gene (reference sequence). In DNA, the CDR3 is TGTGCCAGCAGGGGGGGGGTAGACCAGCCCCAGCATTTT. Protein sequence: CASRGGVDQPQHF.

This clonotype showed up many times. The V gene is TRBV5-1, the J gene TRBJ2-3; no reliable D call. V lost 5 bases to trimming and J lost 3 bases, with 7 bases between them. The CDR3 spans 12 residues. Germline V gene data show CDR1 as SGHRS and CDR2 as YFSETQ. The CDR3 protein is CASSFDTDTQYF. CDR3 coding DNA: TGCGCCAGCAGTTTTGATACAGATACGCAGTATTTT.

This clonotype was found a few times. The chain is built from TRBV4-1 and TRBJ2-7; D remains ambiguous. The germline V gene encodes CDR1 MGHRA and CDR2 YSYEKL. The CDR3 loop spans 13 amino acids. Trimming cost V 2 bases and J 2 bases, with 7 bases left between them. The CDR3 nucleotides are TGCGCCAGCAGCCAAACTACCACCTACGAGCAGTACTTC. This gives the protein CASSQTTTYEQYF.

The CDR3 here is CASSFGQGTNYGYTF. Written as DNA, the CDR3 is TGTGCCAGCAGCTTCGGACAGGGAACCAACTATGGCTACACCTTC. V and J are TRBV7-9 and TRBJ1-2; the match to TRBD1 covers 8 bases. After removal of 3 bases from V and 2 bases from J, the junction contained 5 bases not matched to a gene. CDR3 length: 15 amino acids. From germline, CDR1 is SEHNR and CDR2 FQNEAQ (reference sequence).

This clonotype has a handful of counts. The rearrangement links TRBV5-1 to TRBJ2-7; the D is unclear. V lost 4 bases and J lost 2, with 13 bases in between. The CDR3 is 14 residues long. Germline CDR1 SGHRS, CDR2 YFSETQ. In nucleotides, the CDR3 is TGCGCCAGCAGCACGGACGTAGCAACCTACGAGCAGTACTTC. It translates to CASSTDVATYEQYF.

The rearrangement links TRBV12-3 or TRBV12-4 to TRBJ2-2; possibly TRBD2 for D (5 bases). The V end lost 0 bases, the J end lost 3 bases, and 14 bases lay between the germline ends. The CDR3 extends over 17 amino acids. DNA for the CDR3: TGTGCCAGCAGTTTAGCCCTCTCGAGCGGTGACACCGGGGAGCTGTTTTTT. Its protein product is CASSLALSSGDTGELFF.

This clonotype was seen more than once but under ten times. The chain joins TRBV4-2 to TRBJ2-7, with D perhaps TRBD2 (6 bases). The CDR3 spans 15 residues. Trimming took 0 bases from V and 3 from J, leaving 12 bases between them. Germline CDR1 LGHNA, CDR2 YNFKEQ. CDR3 in amino acids: CASSQEPRGSYEQYF. As DNA, the CDR3 is TGTGCCAGCAGCCAAGAGCCCCGGGGGAGCTACGAGCAGTACTTC.

This chain connects TRBV5-1 to TRBJ2-7; tentatively, D is TRBD2 (6 bases). Trimming shortened V by 4 bases and J by 6 bases, and 20 bases separated the two germline ends. The CDR3 loop spans 15 amino acids. Germline CDR1 is SGHRS and CDR2 is YFSETQ. CDR3 sequence (DNA): TGCGCCAGCAGCCTGGGGACCTTCGGGAGTTCCGAGCAGTACTTC. Its translation is CASSLGTFGSSEQYF.

This clonotype was found many times. The junction does not match germline at one end; this may be a read error. The V and J genes are TRBV18 and TRBJ1-1, with D possibly being TRBD1 (6 bases). Germline V gene data show CDR1 as KGHSH and CDR2 as LQKENI. The CDR3 totals 14 residues. DNA for the CDR3: TGTGCCAGCTCCCCACAGGGCACGAACACTGAAGCTTTCTTT. It is translated as CASSPQGTNTEAFF.

This clonotype came up a few times. The chain has TRBV4-3 and TRBJ2-7, with 12 bases that match TRBD2. V shed 3 bases, J shed 5 bases, and the junction held 8 bases outside the gene matches. This CDR3 is built from 16 residues. Germline lookup yields CDR1 LGHNA and CDR2 YSLEER. The CDR3 DNA is TGCGCCAGCAGCCAGGGGACTAGCGGGCCCCTAGACGAGCAGTACTTC. Its translation is CASSQGTSGPLDEQYF.

This rearrangement joins TRBV7-2 to TRBJ1-5; possibly TRBD1 for D (5 bases). Trimming took 3 bases from V and 2 from J, leaving 11 bases between them. Germline V lookup: CDR1 SGHTA, CDR2 FQGNSA. The CDR3 covers 15 residues. CDR3 nucleotide sequence: TGTGCCAGCAGCTTCGGGACTTGGGGCAATCAGCCCCAGCATTTT. Protein: CASSFGTWGNQPQHF.

J is TRBJ2-7 and V is TRBV28, with 9 bases matching TRBD1. V shed 7 bases, J shed 4 bases, and the junction held 2 bases outside the gene matches. From germline, CDR1 is MDHEN and CDR2 SYDVKM. There are 12 residues in the CDR3. The CDR3 DNA reads as TGTGCCAGCACCGGACAGGGGTACGAGCAGTACTTC. It yields the protein CASTGQGYEQYF.

The rearrangement links TRBV12-3 or TRBV12-4 to TRBJ2-1, with 13 positions matching TRBD2. V shed 3 bases and J 8 bases; nucleotides not matched to a gene: 4. The CDR3 is 15 amino acids. The CDR3 DNA follows: TGTGCCAGCAGTTTTTCGGGACTAGCGGGATATGAGCAGTTCTTC. It translates to CASSFSGLAGYEQFF.

The chain employs TRBV20-1 and TRBJ2-3; D uncertain. V gave up 1 base and J gave up 3 bases, with 5 bases separating them. The CDR3 has 12 residues. In germline, CDR1 is DFQATT, CDR2 SNEGSKA (reference sequence). Here the CDR3 reads CSARVGTDTQYF. CDR3 in DNA: TGCAGTGCTAGAGTGGGGACAGATACGCAGTATTTT.

CDR3 bases: TGCAGTGCTCCCGCGGACTCCTACAATGAGCAGTTCTTC. Its protein product is CSAPADSYNEQFF. The rearrangement uses TRBV20-1 and TRBJ2-1; D unclear. The germline V gene has CDR1 DFQATT and CDR2 SNEGSKA (reference sequence). Trimming took off 5 bases at V and 0 bases at J, with 8 bases between the two ends. This CDR3 spans 13 amino acids.

This chain joins TRBV27 and TRBJ2-2; 8 nucleotides line up with TRBD2. V shed 4 bases, J shed 4 bases, and the junction held 14 bases outside the gene matches. Germline V CDR1 and CDR2: MNHEY, SMNVEV (reference sequence). The CDR3 runs 18 residues. For the CDR3, the DNA is TGTGCCAGCAGTTCCGCCCGGGTTGAAAGCGGGGGCACCGGGGAGCTGTTTTTT. Its protein product is CASSSARVESGGTGELFF.

This clonotype was counted between two and nine times. The V gene is TRBV7-9, the J gene TRBJ2-1; D may match TRBD1 or TRBD2 (5 bases each). This CDR3 contains 15 residues. Trimming stripped 6 bases from V and 6 bases from J, with 18 bases between. Germline CDR1 reads SEHNR; CDR2 reads FQNEAQ (reference sequence). CDR3 sequence (DNA): TGTGCCAGCAGACGGGACCGGACATCCGTCAATGAGCAGTTCTTC. Protein product: CASRRDRTSVNEQFF.

The genes are TRBV5-1 and TRBJ1-4, with a tentative D call TRBD1 (6 bases). Trimming left V 5 bases short and J 7 bases short, with 12 bases between. The CDR3 consists of 13 residues. Per the germline V gene, CDR1 is SGHRS and CDR2 is YFSETQ. This chain's CDR3 is CASRQGEAEKLFF. For the CDR3, the DNA is TGCGCCAGCAGACAGGGCGAGGCTGAAAAACTGTTTTTT.

This clonotype has just a few counts. The rearrangement uses TRBV11-3 and TRBJ2-1; TRBD2 matches 8 bases. Germline assignment: CDR1 SGHNT and CDR2 YENEEA. Trimming took 0 bases from V and 6 from J; bases not matched to a gene: 7. This CDR3 has 16 residues. DNA of the CDR3: TGTGCCAGCAGCTTAGATTCCAGCGGGAGACTCAATGAGCAGTTCTTC. It specifies CASSLDSSGRLNEQFF.

The chain has TRBV20-1 and TRBJ2-7, with D possibly matching TRBD2 (5 bases). The CDR3 is made up of 14 amino acids. Germline CDR1 is DFQATT and CDR2 is SNEGSKA (reference sequence). V was pared by 3 bases and J by 2 bases, with 14 bases between. The CDR3 reads CSARRAGIPYEQYF. CDR3 sequence (DNA): TGCAGTGCTAGGAGGGCAGGTATTCCCTACGAGCAGTACTTC.